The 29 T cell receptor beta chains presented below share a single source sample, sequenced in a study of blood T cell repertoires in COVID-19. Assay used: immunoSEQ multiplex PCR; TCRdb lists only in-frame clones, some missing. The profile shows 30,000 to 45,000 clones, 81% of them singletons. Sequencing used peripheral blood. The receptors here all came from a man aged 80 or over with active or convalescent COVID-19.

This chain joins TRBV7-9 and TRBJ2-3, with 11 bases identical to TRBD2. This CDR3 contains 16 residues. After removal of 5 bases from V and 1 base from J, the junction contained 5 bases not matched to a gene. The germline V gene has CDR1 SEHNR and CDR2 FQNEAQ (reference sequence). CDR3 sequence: CASSPTSGSGTDTQYF. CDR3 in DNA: TGTGCCAGCAGCCCCACTAGCGGGAGCGGCACAGATACGCAGTATTTT.

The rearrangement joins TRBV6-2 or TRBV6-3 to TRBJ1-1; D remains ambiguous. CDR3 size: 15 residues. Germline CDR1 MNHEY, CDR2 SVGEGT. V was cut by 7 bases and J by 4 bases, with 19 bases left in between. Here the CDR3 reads CASTPGRFFSTEAFF. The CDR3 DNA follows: TGTGCCAGCACCCCGGGCAGGTTCTTTTCCACTGAAGCTTTCTTT.

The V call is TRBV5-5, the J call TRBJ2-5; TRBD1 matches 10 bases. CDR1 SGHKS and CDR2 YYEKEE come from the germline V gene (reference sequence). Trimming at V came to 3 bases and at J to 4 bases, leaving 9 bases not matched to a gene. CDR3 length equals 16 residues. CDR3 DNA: TGTGCCAGCAGCTATAGGGACAGGGGAGGGTCAGAGACCCAGTACTTC. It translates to CASSYRDRGGSETQYF.

The CDR3 sequence: CASSQNPGTGRETQYF. The CDR3 coding sequence is TGTGCCAGCAGTCAAAACCCCGGGACAGGGCGGGAGACCCAGTACTTC. The chain carries TRBV7-3 and TRBJ2-5; 9 bases are shared with TRBD1. The V segment lost 6 bases and the J segment 5 bases; nucleotides outside the gene matches: 13. Per germline, CDR1 SGHTA and CDR2 FQGTGA. There are 16 residues in the CDR3.

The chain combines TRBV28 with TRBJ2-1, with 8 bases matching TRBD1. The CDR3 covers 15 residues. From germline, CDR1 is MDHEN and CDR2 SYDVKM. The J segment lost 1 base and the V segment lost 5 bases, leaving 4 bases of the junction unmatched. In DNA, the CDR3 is TGTGCCAGCAGTCGGGACAGGACATCCTACAATGAGCAGTTCTTC. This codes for CASSRDRTSYNEQFF.

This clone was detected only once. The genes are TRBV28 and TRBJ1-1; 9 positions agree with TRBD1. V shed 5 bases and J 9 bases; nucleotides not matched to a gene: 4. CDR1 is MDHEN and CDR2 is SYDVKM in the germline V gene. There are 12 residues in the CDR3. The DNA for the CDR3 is TGTGCCAGCAGTATAGGACAGGGGAAAGCTTTCTTT. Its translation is CASSIGQGKAFF.

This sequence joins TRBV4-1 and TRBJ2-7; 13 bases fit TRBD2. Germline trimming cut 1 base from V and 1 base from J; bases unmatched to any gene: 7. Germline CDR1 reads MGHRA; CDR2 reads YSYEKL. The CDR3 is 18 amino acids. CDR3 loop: CASSQGTSGSAESYEQYF. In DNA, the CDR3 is TGCGCCAGCAGCCAAGGGACTAGCGGGAGTGCAGAGTCCTACGAGCAGTACTTC.

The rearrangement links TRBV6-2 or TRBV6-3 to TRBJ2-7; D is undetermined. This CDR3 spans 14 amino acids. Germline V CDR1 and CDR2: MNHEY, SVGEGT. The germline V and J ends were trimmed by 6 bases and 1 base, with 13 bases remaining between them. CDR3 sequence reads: CASSKTTASYEQYF. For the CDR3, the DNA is TGTGCCAGCAGCAAAACCACAGCATCCTACGAGCAGTACTTC.

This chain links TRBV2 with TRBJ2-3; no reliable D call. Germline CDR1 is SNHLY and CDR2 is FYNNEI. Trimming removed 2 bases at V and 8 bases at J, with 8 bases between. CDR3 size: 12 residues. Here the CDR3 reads CASSESGATQYF. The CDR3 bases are TGTGCCAGCAGTGAATCCGGTGCTACGCAGTATTTT.

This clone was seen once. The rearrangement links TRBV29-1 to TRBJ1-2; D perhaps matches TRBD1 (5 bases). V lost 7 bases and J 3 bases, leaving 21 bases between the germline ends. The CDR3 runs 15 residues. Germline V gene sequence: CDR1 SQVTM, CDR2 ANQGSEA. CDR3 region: CSATPGEGRDYGYTF. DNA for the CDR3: TGCAGCGCGACCCCGGGGGAGGGGAGGGACTATGGCTACACCTTC.

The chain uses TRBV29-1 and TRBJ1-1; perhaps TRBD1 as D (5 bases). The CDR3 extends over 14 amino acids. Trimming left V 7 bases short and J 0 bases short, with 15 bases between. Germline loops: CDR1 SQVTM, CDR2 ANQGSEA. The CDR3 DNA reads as TGCAGCGCCAGGACATCCCTTATGAACACTGAAGCTTTCTTT. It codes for CSARTSLMNTEAFF.

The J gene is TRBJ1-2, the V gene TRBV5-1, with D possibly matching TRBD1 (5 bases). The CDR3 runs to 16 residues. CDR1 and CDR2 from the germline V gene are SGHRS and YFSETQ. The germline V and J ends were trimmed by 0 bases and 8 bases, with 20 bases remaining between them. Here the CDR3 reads CASSLEGRGNLKGYTF. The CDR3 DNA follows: TGCGCCAGCAGCTTGGAAGGGCGGGGGAACCTCAAAGGCTACACCTTC.

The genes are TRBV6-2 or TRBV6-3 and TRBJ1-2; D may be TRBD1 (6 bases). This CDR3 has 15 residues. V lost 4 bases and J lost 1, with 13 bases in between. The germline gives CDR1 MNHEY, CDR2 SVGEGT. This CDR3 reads CASSWGQSRNYGYTF. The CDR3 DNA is TGTGCCAGCAGTTGGGGACAATCGCGTAACTATGGCTACACCTTC.

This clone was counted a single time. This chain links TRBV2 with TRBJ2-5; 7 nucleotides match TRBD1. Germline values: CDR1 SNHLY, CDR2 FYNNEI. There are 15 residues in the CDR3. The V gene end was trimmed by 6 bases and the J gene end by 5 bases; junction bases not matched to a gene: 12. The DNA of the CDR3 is TGTGCCAGCAGACCACGTCGGACAGGAGACGAGACCCAGTACTTC. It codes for CASRPRRTGDETQYF.

The CDR3 loop reads CASTVRGERSPLHF. In DNA, the CDR3 is TGTGCCAGCACGGTCAGGGGCGAACGTTCACCCCTCCACTTT. This chain links TRBV21-1 with TRBJ1-6; the table's D call of TRBD1 was not tested on the DNA. TRBV21-1 is deemed a pseudogene. This CDR3 contains 14 residues.

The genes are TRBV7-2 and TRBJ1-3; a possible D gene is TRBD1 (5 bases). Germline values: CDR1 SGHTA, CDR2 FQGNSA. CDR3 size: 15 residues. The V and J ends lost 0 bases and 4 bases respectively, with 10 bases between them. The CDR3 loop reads CASSLASGSGNTIYF. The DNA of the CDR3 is TGTGCCAGCAGCTTAGCATCAGGGTCCGGAAACACCATATATTTT.

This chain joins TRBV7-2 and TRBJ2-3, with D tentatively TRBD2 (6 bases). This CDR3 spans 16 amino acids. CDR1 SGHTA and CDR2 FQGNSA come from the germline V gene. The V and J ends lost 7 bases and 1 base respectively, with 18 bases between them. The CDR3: CASNLRGGGGTDTQYF. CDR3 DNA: TGTGCCAGCAACCTTAGGGGAGGCGGGGGCACAGATACGCAGTATTTT.

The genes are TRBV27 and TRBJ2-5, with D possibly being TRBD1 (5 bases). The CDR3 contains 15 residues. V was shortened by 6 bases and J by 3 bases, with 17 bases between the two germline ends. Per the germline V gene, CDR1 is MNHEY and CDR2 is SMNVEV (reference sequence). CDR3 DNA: TGTGCCAGCAGCCCATGGGGCAGTGGGGAAGAGACCCAGTACTTC. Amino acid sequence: CASSPWGSGEETQYF.

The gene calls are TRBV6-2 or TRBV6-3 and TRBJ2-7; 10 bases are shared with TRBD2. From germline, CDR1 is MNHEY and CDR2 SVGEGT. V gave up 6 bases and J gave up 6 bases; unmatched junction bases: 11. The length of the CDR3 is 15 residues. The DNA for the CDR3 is TGTGCCAGCAGCCGAACAACTAGCGGGGCGGCCGAGCAGTACTTC. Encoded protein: CASSRTTSGAAEQYF.

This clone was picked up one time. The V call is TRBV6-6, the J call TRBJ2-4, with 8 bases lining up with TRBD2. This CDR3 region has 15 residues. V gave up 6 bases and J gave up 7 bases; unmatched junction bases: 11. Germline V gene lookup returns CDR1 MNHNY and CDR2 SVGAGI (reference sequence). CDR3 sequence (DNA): TGTGCCAGCAGATCCCTCGCTGCGGGGGGTAACATTCAGTACTTC. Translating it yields CASRSLAAGGNIQYF.

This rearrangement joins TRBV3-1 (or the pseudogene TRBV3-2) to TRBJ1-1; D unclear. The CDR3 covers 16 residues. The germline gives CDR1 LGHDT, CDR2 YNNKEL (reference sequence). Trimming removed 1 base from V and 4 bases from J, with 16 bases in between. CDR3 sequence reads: CASSQGKEVAGTEAFF. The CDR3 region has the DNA TGTGCCAGCAGCCAAGGCAAGGAGGTCGCAGGCACTGAAGCTTTCTTT.

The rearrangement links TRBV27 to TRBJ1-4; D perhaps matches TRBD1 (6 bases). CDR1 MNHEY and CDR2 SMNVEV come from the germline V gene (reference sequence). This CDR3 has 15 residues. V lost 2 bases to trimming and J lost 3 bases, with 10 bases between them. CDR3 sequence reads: CASSLLAGANEKLFF. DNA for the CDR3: TGTGCCAGCAGTTTACTCGCAGGGGCTAATGAAAAACTGTTTTTT.

The CDR3 spells CASSSSAGAGELFF. The CDR3 region has the DNA TGTGCCAGCAGCTCCTCGGCGGGGGCCGGGGAGCTGTTTTTT. This chain connects TRBV7-2 to TRBJ2-2; 7 bases match TRBD2. Germline assignment: CDR1 SGHTA and CDR2 FQGNSA. This CDR3 comprises 14 residues. The J segment lost 6 bases and the V segment lost 4 bases, leaving 5 bases of the junction unmatched.

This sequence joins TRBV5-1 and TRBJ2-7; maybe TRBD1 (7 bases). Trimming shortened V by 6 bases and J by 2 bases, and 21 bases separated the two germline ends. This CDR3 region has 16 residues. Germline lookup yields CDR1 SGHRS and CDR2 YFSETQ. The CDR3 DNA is TGCGCCAGCACCCAGGGGGTCCTTAGCGGCACCTACGAGCAGTACTTC. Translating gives CASTQGVLSGTYEQYF.

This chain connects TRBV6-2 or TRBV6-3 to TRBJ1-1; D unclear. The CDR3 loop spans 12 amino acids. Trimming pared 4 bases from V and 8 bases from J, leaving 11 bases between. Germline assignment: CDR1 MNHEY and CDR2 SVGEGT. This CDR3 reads CASSSVQTEAFF. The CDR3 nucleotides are TGTGCCAGCAGTTCCGTACAGACCGAAGCTTTCTTT.

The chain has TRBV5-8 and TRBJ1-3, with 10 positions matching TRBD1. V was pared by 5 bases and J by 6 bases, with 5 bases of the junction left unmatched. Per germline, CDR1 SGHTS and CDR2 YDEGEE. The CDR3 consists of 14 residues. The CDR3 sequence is CASRLTGGENTIYF. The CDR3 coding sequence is TGTGCCAGCAGGTTGACAGGGGGCGAAAACACCATATATTTT.

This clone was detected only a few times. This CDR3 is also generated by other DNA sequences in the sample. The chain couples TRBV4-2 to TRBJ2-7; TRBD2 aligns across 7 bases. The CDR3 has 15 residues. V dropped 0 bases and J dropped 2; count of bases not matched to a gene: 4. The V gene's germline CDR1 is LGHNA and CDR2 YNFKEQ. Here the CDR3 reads CASSQDLGLAYEQYF. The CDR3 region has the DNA TGTGCCAGCAGCCAAGACCTCGGACTAGCCTACGAGCAGTACTTC.

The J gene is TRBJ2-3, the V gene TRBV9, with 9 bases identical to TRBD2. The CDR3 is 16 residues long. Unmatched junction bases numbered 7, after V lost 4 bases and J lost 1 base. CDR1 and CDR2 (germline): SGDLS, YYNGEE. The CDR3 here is CASSLIAGAGTDTQYF. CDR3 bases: TGTGCCAGCAGCCTTATAGCGGGGGCCGGCACAGATACGCAGTATTTT.

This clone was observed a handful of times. The CDR3 loop is CASSQVRAGGYNEQFF. CDR3 sequence (DNA): TGTGCCAGCAGCCAAGTACGAGCGGGTGGTTACAATGAGCAGTTCTTC. V gene TRBV3-1 (or the pseudogene TRBV3-2) combines with J gene TRBJ2-1; TRBD2 might be the D (6 bases). The length of the CDR3 is 16 residues. Germline loops: CDR1 LGHDT, CDR2 YNNKEL (reference sequence). V lost 1 base and J lost 4, with 14 bases in between.